This T cell receptor beta chain was identified in a study of OX40 agonist ivuxolimab in advanced cancers. Study information: The patients received ivuxolimab by intravenous route every 2 weeks at 0.01 to 10 mg/kg.

V lost 5 bases and J 5 bases, leaving 13 bases between the germline ends. There are 13 residues in the CDR3. The germline gives CDR1 MNHNY, CDR2 SVGAGI (reference sequence). Produced via immunoSEQ multiplex PCR; TCRdb's table is partial and in-frame only. This sample carries about 50,000 clones, around 77% of them seen once, and the ten largest clones take about 2.4%. The sample was CD4+ or CD8+ T cells sorted from blood, taken in a trial of the OX40 agonist ivuxolimab. This receptor was taken from an adult with an advanced solid tumor such as melanoma, head and neck, liver or kidney cancer. V gene TRBV6-6 combines with J gene TRBJ2-7; D is uncertain. CDR3 protein: CASSPDPDHEQYF. The CDR3 DNA follows: TGTGCCAGCAGTCCGGACCCGGACCACGAGCAGTACTTC.